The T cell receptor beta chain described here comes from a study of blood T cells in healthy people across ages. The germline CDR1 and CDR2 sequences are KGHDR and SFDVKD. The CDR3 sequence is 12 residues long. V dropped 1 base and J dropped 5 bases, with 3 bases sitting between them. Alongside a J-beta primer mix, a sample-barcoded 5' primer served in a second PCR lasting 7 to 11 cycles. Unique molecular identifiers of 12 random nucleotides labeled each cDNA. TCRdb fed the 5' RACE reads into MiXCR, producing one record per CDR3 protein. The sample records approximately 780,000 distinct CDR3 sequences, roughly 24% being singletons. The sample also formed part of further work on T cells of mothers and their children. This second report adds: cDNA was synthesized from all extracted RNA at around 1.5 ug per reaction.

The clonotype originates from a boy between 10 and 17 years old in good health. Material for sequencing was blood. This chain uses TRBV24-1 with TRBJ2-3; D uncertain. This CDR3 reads CATSDFRDTQYF. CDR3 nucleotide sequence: TGTGCCACCAGTGATTTCCGAGATACGCAGTATTTT.